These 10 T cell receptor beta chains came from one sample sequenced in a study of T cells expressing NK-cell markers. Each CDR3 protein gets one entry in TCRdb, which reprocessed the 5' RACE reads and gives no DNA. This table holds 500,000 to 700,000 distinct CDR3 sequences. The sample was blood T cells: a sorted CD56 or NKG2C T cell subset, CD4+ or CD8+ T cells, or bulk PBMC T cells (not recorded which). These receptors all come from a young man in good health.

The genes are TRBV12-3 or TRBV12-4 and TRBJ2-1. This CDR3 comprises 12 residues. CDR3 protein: CASSMDEDSEFF.

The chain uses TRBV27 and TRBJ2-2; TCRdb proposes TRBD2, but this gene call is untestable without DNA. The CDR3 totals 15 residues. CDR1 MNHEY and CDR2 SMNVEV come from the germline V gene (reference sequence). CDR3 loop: CASSRLAGPTGELFF.

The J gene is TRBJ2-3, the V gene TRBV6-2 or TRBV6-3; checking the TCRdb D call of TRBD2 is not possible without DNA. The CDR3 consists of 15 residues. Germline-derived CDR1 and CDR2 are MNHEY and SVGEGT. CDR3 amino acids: CASSPLAGGRDTQYF.

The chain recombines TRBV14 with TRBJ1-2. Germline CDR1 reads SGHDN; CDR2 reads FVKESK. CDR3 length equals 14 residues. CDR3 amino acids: CASSQDWDYYGYTF.

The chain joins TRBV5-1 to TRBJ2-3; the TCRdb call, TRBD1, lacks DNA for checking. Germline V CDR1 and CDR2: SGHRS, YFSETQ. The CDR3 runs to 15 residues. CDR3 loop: CASRTGPGLKDTQYF.

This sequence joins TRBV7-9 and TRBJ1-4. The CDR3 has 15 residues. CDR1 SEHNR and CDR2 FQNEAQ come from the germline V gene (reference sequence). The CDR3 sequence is CASSLARPVGEKLFF.

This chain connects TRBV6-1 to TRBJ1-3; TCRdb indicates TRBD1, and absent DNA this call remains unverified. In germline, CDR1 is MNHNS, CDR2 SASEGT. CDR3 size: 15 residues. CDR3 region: CASSEGRTGGNTIYF.

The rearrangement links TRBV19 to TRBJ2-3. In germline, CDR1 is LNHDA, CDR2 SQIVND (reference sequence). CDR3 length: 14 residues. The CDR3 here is CASSMWVWSDTQYF.

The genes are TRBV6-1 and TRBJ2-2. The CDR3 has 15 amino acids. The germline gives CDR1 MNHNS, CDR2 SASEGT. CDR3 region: CASSLGHTNTGELFF.

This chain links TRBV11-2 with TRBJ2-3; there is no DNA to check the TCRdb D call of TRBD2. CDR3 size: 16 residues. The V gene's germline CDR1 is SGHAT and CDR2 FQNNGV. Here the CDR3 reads CASSPGLAGVGDTQYF.